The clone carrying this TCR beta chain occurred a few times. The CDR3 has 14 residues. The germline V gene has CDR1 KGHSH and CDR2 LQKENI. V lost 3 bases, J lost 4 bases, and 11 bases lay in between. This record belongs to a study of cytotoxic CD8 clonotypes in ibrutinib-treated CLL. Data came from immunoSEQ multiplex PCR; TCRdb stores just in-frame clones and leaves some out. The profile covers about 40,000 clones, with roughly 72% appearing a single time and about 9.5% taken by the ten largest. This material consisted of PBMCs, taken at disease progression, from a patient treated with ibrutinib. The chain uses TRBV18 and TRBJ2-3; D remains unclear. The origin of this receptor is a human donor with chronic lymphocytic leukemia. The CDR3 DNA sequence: TGTGCCAGCTCACCGCTCAACGGAGCAGATACGCAGTATTTT. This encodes CASSPLNGADTQYF.